This T cell receptor beta chain was documented in a study of T cells in Graves' hyperthyroidism and ophthalmopathy (dated by TCRdb to 2018 to 2020). In the study overall: Peripheral blood samples were taken at initial diagnosis, before any treatment was given. Following sampling, methimazole starting at 30 mg daily was given to hyperthyroidism patients, and high-dose intravenous methylprednisolone was given to ophthalmopathy patients. The study also compared thyroid tissue and blood T-cell repertoires from about 6 Graves' hyperthyroidism patients. According to the paper, TCR Vbeta CDR3 sequencing was carried out on 120 to 150 peripheral blood samples, which came from 40 to 45 ophthalmopathy, fewer than 80 hyperthyroidism and about 17 progressor patients. The approximately 98 discovery patients were randomly divided into training and test sets at a 7:3 ratio. Prospective prediction of ophthalmopathy was tested in an independent validation cohort of approximately 18 hyperthyroidism patients and 17 patients who later progressed to ophthalmopathy. To identify TCR V-J signatures that set the groups apart, the researchers used a discovery cohort of 100 patients, made up of some 41 with Graves' ophthalmopathy and about 60 with stable Graves' hyperthyroidism. Points the paper makes about the study in general: In cross-validation, a model built on a 13 V-J signature told ophthalmopathy apart from stable hyperthyroidism with about 90% sensitivity and 81% to 82% specificity, and in testing the same model reached 80%/75%. In validation, progression to ophthalmopathy was predicted by the model with more than 65% sensitivity and just over 72% specificity, a median of roughly 6 months before onset. Most expanded thyroid clonotypes (frequency above 0.001) were also detected in blood, a finding suggesting that blood repertoires may reflect thyroid immune responses. No statistical method was used to fix the sample size in advance, and group allocation was not hidden from the investigators.

A word on this clonotype: Its antigen remains unidentified. No much larger clone exists at a distance of one base, and base qualities are not known.

Amplification of TCR beta CDR3 regions was carried out from RNA transcripts. The first round of RT-PCR for the TCR CDR3 was performed with the HTBI primer set and the Qiagen OneStep RT-PCR kit. Libraries were constructed in a second round of multiplex PCR, after which size selection and purification were performed. The libraries were sequenced on an Illumina HiSeq2000 using paired-end 100 bp reads. In the paper's pipeline: SOAPnuke was used to process the raw data, removing reads that contained adapters or uncalled bases, had a mean Phred below 15, or lacked an exact match to the constant primer or identifier. COPE v1.2.5 was used to merge high-quality paired reads, and clonotypes were defined as unique nucleotide sequences. MiTCR v1.1 was used to align clonotypes to the IMGT TRBV, TRBD and TRBJ reference segments. The analysis was restricted to V-J combinations with a frequency above 0.0001, which together covered 99% to 99.2% of the repertoires. A TCS score was defined as the ratio between F50 (clonal expansion) and ExV (chaos), using BLOSUM62-based TCRdist between CDR3 peptides within each V-J. Welch's t-statistics and random forest reduced around 510 V-J features to 10 to 15, which were used in a naive Bayes classifier (R e1071). TCRdb passed the public sequencing reads through fastp at Q25 and MiXCR, retaining productive beta sequences. Each entry is one CDR3 protein sequence, shown with its most common DNA and genes. The V and J calls were not made by the authors but by TCRdb's processing. Counted in this sample were some 320,000 distinct CDR3 sequences; around 15% of them appeared once. Of the sample, roughly 35% is held by the ten largest clones.

Ophthalmopathy patients had moderately to severely active disease, with a Clinical Activity Score of 3 or more, a NOSPECS grade of 4 or more, and a disease duration of less than 3 months. Patients with uncontrolled infections, other autoimmune diseases, pregnancy or lactation were excluded. Diagnoses relied on clinical symptoms, serum thyroxine and TRAb, thyroid ultrasound and orbital computed tomography. PBMCs were isolated from roughly 10 ml of fresh peripheral blood by Ficoll-Paque density gradient centrifugation. Trizol reagent was used to extract total RNA, and RNA quality was then checked on an Agilent 2100 Bioanalyzer. From cysteine to phenylalanine, the CDR3 is 13 amino acids long. Just the 39-base CDR3 DNA is kept, in frame starting at base 1. CDR1 SQVTM and CDR2 ANQGSEA are derived from the germline V gene. Trimming takes 4 bases from V and 0 bases from J, and the germline ends sit 8 bases apart.

The sequenced sample was blood. The V gene is TRBV29-1 and the J gene is TRBJ2-3; possibly the D gene is TRBD2, per 6 matching bases. This TCR was recovered from a woman aged 40 to 50 with Graves' ophthalmopathy. The sequenced DNA: TGCAGCGTTGGCGGGAAGAGCACAGATACGCAGTATTTT. This translates into CSVGGKSTDTQYF.